These 6 T cell receptor beta chains came from one sample sequenced in a study of T cell changes during pregnancy in multiple sclerosis. The repertoire was sequenced with immunoSEQ multiplex PCR; TCRdb's copy has only in-frame clones and lacks some. Among approximately 130,000 clones listed, around 95% were seen once. The starting material was peripheral blood, obtained after pregnancy. All receptors come from a female donor with multiple sclerosis, enrolled in a pregnancy study.

The chain is built from TRBV20-1 and TRBJ1-4; D unclear. Germline CDR1 and CDR2: DFQATT and SNEGSKA (reference sequence). CDR3 length: 11 amino acids. Trimming left V 2 bases short and J 8 bases short, with 6 bases between. The CDR3 DNA reads as TGCAGTGCTAGATCCAGGGAAAAACTGTTTTTT. Its translation is CSARSREKLFF.

This chain links TRBV6-1 with TRBJ1-5; D call uncertain. Trimming shortened V by 3 bases and J by 1 base, and 7 bases separated the two germline ends. Germline V CDR1 and CDR2: MNHNS, SASEGT. The CDR3 consists of 14 residues. The CDR3 DNA sequence: TGTGCCAGCAGTGATGAGGTCAGCAATCAGCCCCAGCATTTT. It yields the protein CASSDEVSNQPQHF.

The rearrangement uses TRBV7-2 and TRBJ2-1; D gene uncertain. The germline V gene has CDR1 SGHTA and CDR2 FQGNSA. V lost 5 bases to trimming and J lost 7 bases, with 6 bases between them. The CDR3 totals 11 residues. The CDR3 here is CASSLLNEQFF. CDR3 bases: TGTGCCAGCAGCCTACTAAATGAGCAGTTCTTC.

This clone was recorded only once. The rearrangement links TRBV5-6 to TRBJ1-5, with D maybe TRBD1 (5 bases). The CDR3 is 16 residues long. In germline, CDR1 is SGHDT, CDR2 YYEEEE. V was pared by 0 bases and J by 1 base, with 11 bases between. CDR3 in DNA: TGTGCCAGCAGCTTGGGGGCGGGGACCAGCAATCAGCCCCAGCATTTT. It translates to CASSLGAGTSNQPQHF.

V gene TRBV25-1 combines with J gene TRBJ1-1; D call uncertain. CDR3 length: 11 amino acids. CDR1 and CDR2 (germline): MGHDK, SYGVNS. Trimming pared 7 bases from V and 8 bases from J, leaving 11 bases between. CDR3 region: CASKRVGEAFF. In DNA, the CDR3 is TGTGCCAGCAAACGGGTCGGGGAAGCTTTCTTT.

This chain connects TRBV5-1 to TRBJ1-1; TRBD1 matches at 9 bases. This CDR3 spans 13 amino acids. J lost 11 bases, V lost 3 bases, and 8 bases had no gene match. Germline CDR1 SGHRS, CDR2 YFSETQ. The CDR3 DNA follows: TGCGCCAGCAGCTCAGGACAGGGGACGGTTGCTTTCTTT. It encodes CASSSGQGTVAFF.